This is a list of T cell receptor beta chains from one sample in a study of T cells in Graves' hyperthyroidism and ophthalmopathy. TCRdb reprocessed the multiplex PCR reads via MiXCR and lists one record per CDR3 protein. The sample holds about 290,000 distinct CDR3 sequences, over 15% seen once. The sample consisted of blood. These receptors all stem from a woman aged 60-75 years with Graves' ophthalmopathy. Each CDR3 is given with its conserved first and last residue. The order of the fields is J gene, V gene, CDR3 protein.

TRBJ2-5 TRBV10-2 CASRWLYILARETQYF
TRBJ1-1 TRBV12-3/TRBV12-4 CASTSGTRDTEAFF
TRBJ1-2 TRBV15 CATSRDLTGGGYGYTF
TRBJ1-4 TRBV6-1 CASLDPGGEKLFF
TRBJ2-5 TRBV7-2 CASSFRSGETQYF
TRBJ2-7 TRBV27 CASRGEATGTGGIYEQYF
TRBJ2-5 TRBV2 CASEKGGAETQYF
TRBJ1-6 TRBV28 CASSIFPGQGTSPLHF
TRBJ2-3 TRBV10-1 CASSESEASTDTQYF
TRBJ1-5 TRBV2 CASPGGPEDQPQHF
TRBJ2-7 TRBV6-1 CASSEAWTSGRYEQYF
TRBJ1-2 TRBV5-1 CASSLDFRLNTF
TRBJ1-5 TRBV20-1 CSARGGGSQPQHF
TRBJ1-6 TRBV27 CASSLQLSGSPLHF
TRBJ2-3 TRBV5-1 CASSFMTSTDTQYF
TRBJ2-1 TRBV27 CASKDSAPHNEQFF
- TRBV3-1 CASSPIDRNYEQFF
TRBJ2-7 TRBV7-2 CASSSQGFNEQYF
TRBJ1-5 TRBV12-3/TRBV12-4 CASSLGFQPQHF
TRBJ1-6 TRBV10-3 CAISDSVSGQGLTPLHF
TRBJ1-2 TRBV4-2 CASSPRQGGTYGYTF
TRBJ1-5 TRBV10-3 CAISESGGDSNQPQHF
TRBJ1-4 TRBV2 CASMAGEKLFF
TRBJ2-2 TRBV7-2 CASSLAPRDNTGELFF
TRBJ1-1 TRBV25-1 CASSGKFRENTEAFF
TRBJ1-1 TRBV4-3 CASGQGGARTEAFF
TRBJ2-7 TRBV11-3 CASSHPGQGGSYEQYF
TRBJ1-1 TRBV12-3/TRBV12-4 CASSLAAGGDMNTEAFF
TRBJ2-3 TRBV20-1 CSASPWGLGGSGGGNTQYF
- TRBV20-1 CSARATPYEQFF
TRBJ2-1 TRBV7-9 CASSLAGQGLYNEQFF
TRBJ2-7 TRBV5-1 CASSPEGLYEQYF
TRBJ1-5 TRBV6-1 CASSEAGNRSNQPQHF
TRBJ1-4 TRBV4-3 CASSPGGVGEKLFF
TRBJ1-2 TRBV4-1 CASSLILSGPGYGYTF
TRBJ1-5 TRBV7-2 CASSRRQGRGDQHF
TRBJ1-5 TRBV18 CASSPTGTPENQPQHF
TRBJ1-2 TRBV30 CASGTENYGYTF
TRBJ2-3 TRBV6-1 CAIGRGRQGTDTQYF
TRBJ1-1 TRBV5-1 CASSLGVGQTEAFF
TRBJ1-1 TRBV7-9 CASRDDGAHTEAFF
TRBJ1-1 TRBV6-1 CASSVGELLNTEAFF
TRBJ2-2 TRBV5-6 CASSLARTSGANTGELFF
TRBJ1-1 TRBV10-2 CASSESRLEAFF
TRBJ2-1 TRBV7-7 CASSRAGGRNNEQFF
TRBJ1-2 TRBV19 CASTKAGGARRDGYTF